Listed below are T cell receptor beta chains from one sample, sequenced in a study of CD8+CD57+ T cells in acquired aplastic anemia. Each CDR3 protein is one row after TCRdb ran MiXCR on the reads. The profile shows approximately 160,000 distinct CDR3 sequences, less than 60% of them singletons. Sample: sorted CD4+, CD8+, or CD8+CD57+ T cells (not recorded which) from PBMCs. All receptors derive from a human donor with aplastic anemia. Both conserved end residues are part of each CDR3. D genes are given only for firm matches. The listing skips clone size in some rows; elsewhere it reads once, few, many or a size class.

TRBD2 once TRBJ2-3 TRBV20-1 CSASHRLAGGTDTQYF TGCAGTGCTAGTCATAGACTAGCGGGAGGCACAGATACGCAGTATTTT
TRBD1 many TRBJ2-2 TRBV20-1 CSARNWGQGGTGELFF TGCAGTGCTAGGAACTGGGGACAGGGAGGCACCGGGGAGCTGTTTTTT
. . TRBJ1-1 TRBV3-1 CASSQDFGAEAFF TGTGCCAGCAGCCAAGATTTCGGGGCTGAAGCTTTCTTT
. . TRBJ1-5 TRBV6-2/TRBV6-3 CASSYSGQQPQHF TGTGCCAGCAGTTATTCGGGACAACAGCCCCAGCATTTT
TRBD1 . TRBJ1-6 TRBV7-9 CASSQGQGTGSPLHF TGTGCCAGCAGCCAAGGACAGGGGACTGGGTCACCCCTCCACTTT
. . TRBJ1-1 TRBV5-1 CASSLYGDDTEAFF TGCGCCAGCAGCTTGTATGGGGACGACACTGAAGCTTTCTTT
TRBD2 . TRBJ2-3 TRBV7-2 CASSSGTSGDTQYF TGCGCCAGCAGCTCCGGGACTAGCGGAGATACGCAGTATTTT
. . TRBJ1-1 TRBV20-1 CSARGQTNTEAFF TGCAGTGCTCGCGGACAGACGAACACTGAAGCTTTCTTT
. many TRBJ2-7 TRBV6-1 CASRPGGSSYEQYF TGTGCCAGCAGACCAGGCGGCAGCTCCTACGAGCAGTACTTC
. . TRBJ2-7 TRBV12-2 CASRFFKAYLYGYEQYF TGTGCAAGTCGCTTTTTTAAGGCTTACTTGTATGGCTACGAGCAGTACTTC
TRBD1 once TRBJ1-2 TRBV19 CASSIKGAKSYYDGYTF TGTGCCAGTAGTATAAAGGGGGCAAAATCCTATTATGATGGCTACACCTTC
. . TRBJ1-1 TRBV25-1 CASTEGQGTSYRNTEAFF TGTGCCAGCACTGAAGGTCAAGGGACCTCGTATAGAAACACTGAAGCTTTCTTT
. . TRBJ1-1 TRBV10-3 CATSSVRQTGGEAFF TGTGCCACTTCTAGCGTGAGACAGACCGGTGGAGAAGCTTTCTTT
TRBD2 many TRBJ2-2 TRBV2 CASRSGETGELFF TGTGCCAGCAGAAGCGGGGAGACCGGGGAGCTGTTTTTT
. . TRBJ1-1 TRBV5-1 CASSFGERNTEAFF TGCGCCAGCAGCTTCGGCGAGAGGAACACTGAAGCTTTCTTT
TRBD1 . TRBJ2-5 TRBV29-1 CSVESDRGRETQYF TGCAGCGTTGAATCGGACAGGGGGAGAGAGACCCAGTACTTC
. many TRBJ1-3 TRBV10-3 CAISEGVSSGNTIYF TGTGCCATCAGTGAGGGTGTCAGCTCTGGAAACACCATATATTTT
. . TRBJ1-5 TRBV5-6 CASGLQGGSQPQHF TGTGCCAGCGGCTTGCAGGGAGGGAGTCAGCCCCAGCATTTT
TRBD1 once TRBJ1-2 TRBV2 CASSYYGQANYGYTF TGTGCCAGCAGCTACTACGGACAGGCTAACTATGGCTACACCTTC
. . TRBJ1-5 TRBV15 CATSRERDSNQPQHF TGTGCCACCAGCAGAGAAAGGGATAGCAATCAGCCCCAGCATTTT
TRBD1 many TRBJ2-3 TRBV24-1 CATSDAQGRGRDTQYF TGTGCCACCAGTGATGCCCAGGGCAGGGGGCGAGATACGCAGTATTTT
. . TRBJ2-4 TRBV20-1 CSASGVGGTARNIQYF TGCAGTGCTAGTGGAGTGGGCGGGACCGCTAGAAACATCCAGTACTTC
. . TRBJ1-2 TRBV29-1 CSVVGRDYGYTF TGCAGCGTTGTCGGCAGGGACTATGGCTACACCTTC
TRBD1 few TRBJ1-2 TRBV6-2/TRBV6-3 CASSYLQGDGYTF TGTGCCAGCAGTTATTTACAGGGGGACGGCTACACCTTC
. . TRBJ2-5 TRBV7-8 CASSLALLGAETQYF TGTGCCAGCAGCTTAGCGCTCCTTGGGGCAGAGACCCAGTACTTC
. many TRBJ1-2 TRBV5-5 CASSLSPKGGYTF TGTGCCAGCAGCTTGAGTCCCAAGGGGGGCTACACCTTC
TRBD1 . TRBJ1-2 TRBV7-9 CAGQGVYGYTF TGTGCCGGACAGGGGGTCTATGGCTACACCTTC
. once TRBJ1-2 TRBV19 CASSMGDGYTF TGTGCCAGTAGTATGGGCGATGGCTACACCTTC
TRBD2 . TRBJ2-7 TRBV20-1 CSASGTRSYEQYF TGCAGTGCTAGTGGGACTAGGTCCTACGAGCAGTACTTC
. . TRBJ2-5 TRBV25-1 CASSRGGSVGRQETQYF TGTGCCAGCAGCAGAGGAGGGTCCGTGGGACGGCAAGAGACCCAGTACTTC
. few TRBJ1-2 TRBV6-5 CASSYPTLQGHYGYTF TGTGCCAGCAGTTACCCAACTTTACAGGGACACTATGGCTACACCTTC
. . TRBJ2-5 TRBV7-6 CASSLAGWETQYF TGTGCCAGCAGCTTAGCAGGTTGGGAGACCCAGTACTTC
. . TRBJ2-7 TRBV7-8 CASSNRVPGPGGSYEQYF TGTGCCAGCAGCAACAGGGTTCCGGGTCCTGGAGGCTCCTACGAGCAGTACTTC
. . TRBJ1-4 TRBV29-1 CSVRQVANEKLFF TGCAGCGTGCGACAGGTGGCTAATGAAAAACTGTTTTTT
. many TRBJ1-3 TRBV7-9 CASSLAAAFSGNTIYF TGTGCCAGCAGCTTAGCGGCGGCGTTCTCTGGAAACACCATATATTTT
TRBD1 . TRBJ1-5 TRBV19 CAGMGQGARHQHF TGTGCCGGTATGGGACAGGGGGCCCGGCACCAGCATTTT
TRBD2 once TRBJ2-3 TRBV6-1 CASRQLAGYNTDTQYF TGTGCCAGTAGACAACTAGCGGGGTACAACACAGATACGCAGTATTTT
TRBD1 . TRBJ1-1 TRBV25-1 CASSERLGTGVNTEAFF TGTGCCAGCAGTGAAAGGTTAGGGACAGGAGTGAACACTGAAGCTTTCTTT
TRBD1 few TRBJ1-5 TRBV9 CASSVSGRTGERTQPQHF TGTGCCAGCAGCGTTAGCGGGAGGACAGGGGAGAGAACTCAGCCCCAGCATTTT
. . TRBJ1-2 TRBV15 CATSRDAVGSDGYTF TGTGCCACCAGCAGAGACGCCGTGGGGAGCGATGGCTACACCTTC
TRBD1 . TRBJ2-7 TRBV2 CTSNGQGISYEQYF TGTACCAGCAACGGACAGGGGATATCCTACGAGCAGTACTTC
TRBD1 few TRBJ2-7 TRBV9 CASSLGAGGEQYF TGTGCCAGCAGCTTGGGGGCAGGGGGAGAGCAGTACTTC
. . TRBJ2-7 TRBV15 CATRASRGHQTYEQYF TGTGCCACCAGGGCGAGCCGGGGACATCAGACCTACGAGCAGTACTTC
. . TRBJ2-1 TRBV19 CASIGRRAGGFNEQFF TGTGCCAGTATAGGTCGTAGGGCAGGGGGGTTCAATGAGCAGTTCTTC
TRBD2 many TRBJ2-2 TRBV11-3 CASSSPSGRGTGELFF TGTGCCAGCAGCTCCCCCTCAGGGAGGGGCACCGGGGAGCTGTTTTTT
TRBD2 many TRBJ2-1 TRBV7-8 CASSSTSSEQFF TGTGCCAGCAGCTCGACTAGCAGTGAGCAGTTCTTC
TRBD1 few TRBJ1-2 TRBV5-6 CASSINRGVNYGYTF TGTGCCAGCAGCATTAACAGGGGAGTAAACTATGGCTACACCTTC
TRBD1 many TRBJ1-6 TRBV5-5 CASSNTQGGYNSPLHF TGTGCCAGCAGCAACACACAGGGGGGATATAATTCACCCCTCCACTTT
. . TRBJ2-5 TRBV24-1 CASSFVPGQETQYF TGTGCCAGCAGTTTTGTTCCGGGACAAGAGACCCAGTACTTC
. . TRBJ2-2 TRBV19 CASSDSALFTGELFF TGTGCCAGTAGCGATAGCGCCCTGTTCACCGGGGAGCTGTTTTTT
TRBD1 many TRBJ2-5 TRBV7-9 CASSAPGTGLETQYF TGTGCCAGCAGCGCCCCCGGGACAGGGCTAGAGACCCAGTACTTC
. . TRBJ1-2 TRBV24-1 CATSGVWWGRLDGYTF TGTGCCACCAGTGGTGTGTGGTGGGGGCGACTGGATGGCTACACCTTC
TRBD1 few TRBJ1-3 TRBV7-8 CASSPRAGGSGNTIYF TGTGCCAGCAGCCCCAGGGCAGGGGGTAGTGGAAACACCATATATTTT
. many TRBJ1-1 TRBV4-3 CASSQDLGNTEAFF TGCGCCAGCAGCCAAGATCTAGGGAACACTGAAGCTTTCTTT
TRBD1 many TRBJ2-2 TRBV19 CASRTIRGQGGELFF TGTGCCAGTAGAACTATCAGGGGGCAAGGCGGGGAGCTGTTTTTT
. . TRBJ2-3 TRBV5-1 CASSLNEGSTDTQYF TGCGCCAGCAGCTTGAATGAGGGGAGCACAGATACGCAGTATTTT
. many TRBJ2-2 TRBV13 CASSFRGRGLFF TGTGCCAGCAGCTTCCGAGGACGTGGGCTGTTTTTT
. . TRBJ2-5 TRBV19 CASSIGGTQYF TGTGCCAGTAGTATAGGAGGGACCCAGTACTTC
TRBD1 . TRBJ2-5 TRBV2 CASRGDSNQPQYF TGTGCCAGCAGGGGGGACAGCAATCAGCCCCAGTACTTC
TRBD1 . TRBJ2-7 TRBV4-1 CASSQWDSYEQYF TGCGCCAGCAGCCAGTGGGACAGCTACGAGCAGTACTTC